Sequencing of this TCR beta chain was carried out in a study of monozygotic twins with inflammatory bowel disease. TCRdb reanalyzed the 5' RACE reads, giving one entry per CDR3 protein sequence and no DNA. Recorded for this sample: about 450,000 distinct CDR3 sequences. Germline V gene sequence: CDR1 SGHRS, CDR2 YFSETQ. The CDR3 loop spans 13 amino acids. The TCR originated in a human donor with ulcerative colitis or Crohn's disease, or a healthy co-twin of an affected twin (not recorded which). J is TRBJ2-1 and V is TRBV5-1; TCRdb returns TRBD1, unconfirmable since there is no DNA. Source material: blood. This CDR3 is CASNGGLYNEQFF.